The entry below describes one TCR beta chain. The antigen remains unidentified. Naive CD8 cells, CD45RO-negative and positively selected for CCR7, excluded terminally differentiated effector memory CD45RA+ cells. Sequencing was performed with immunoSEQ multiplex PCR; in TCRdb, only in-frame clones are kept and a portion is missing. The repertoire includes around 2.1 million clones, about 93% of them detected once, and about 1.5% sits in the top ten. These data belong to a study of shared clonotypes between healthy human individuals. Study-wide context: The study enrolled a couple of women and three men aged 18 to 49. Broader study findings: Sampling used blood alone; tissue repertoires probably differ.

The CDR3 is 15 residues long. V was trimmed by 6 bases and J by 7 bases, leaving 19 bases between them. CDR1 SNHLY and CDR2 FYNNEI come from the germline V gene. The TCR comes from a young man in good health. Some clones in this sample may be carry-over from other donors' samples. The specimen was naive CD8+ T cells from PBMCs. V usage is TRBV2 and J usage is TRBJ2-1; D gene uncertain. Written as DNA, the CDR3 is TGTGCCAGCAGGGAGTTGCTGGCCCGATCTAATGAGCAGTTCTTC. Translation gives CASRELLARSNEQFF.